These 15 T cell receptor beta chains originate from one sample sequenced in a study of cytomegalovirus exposure and HLA in healthy donors. Primers for the PCR totalled 60 Vbeta and 13 Jbeta. Sequenced by immunoSEQ multiplex PCR; TCRdb stores in-frame clones only, minus some. The table lists about 120,000 clones, about 70% of them singletons, with around 4.8% in the top ten. The sequenced sample was PBMCs. The receptor set was obtained from a young man in good health and CMV-seropositive.

The V and J genes are TRBV4-3 and TRBJ2-3; the match to TRBD2 covers 7 bases. The ends lost 2 bases at V and 0 bases at J; junction bases unmatched: 5. The CDR3 covers 16 residues. Germline V gene sequence: CDR1 LGHNA, CDR2 YSLEER. This chain's CDR3 is CASSQQLLASTDTQYF. CDR3 DNA sequence: TGCGCCAGCAGCCAACAATTACTAGCGAGCACAGATACGCAGTATTTT.

This clone was seen only a few times. The V call is TRBV2, the J call TRBJ1-6; 8 nucleotides agree with TRBD1. The CDR3 loop spans 13 amino acids. Germline V gene sequence: CDR1 SNHLY, CDR2 FYNNEI. The V and J ends lost 7 bases and 7 bases, in that order; junction bases with no gene match: 3. CDR3 in amino acids: CASTGQGNSPLHF. CDR3 coding DNA: TGTGCCAGCACCGGACAGGGAAATTCACCCCTCCACTTT.

This clone occurred a few times. V is TRBV7-9 and J is TRBJ1-1; D unclear. Germline CDR1 SEHNR, CDR2 FQNEAQ (reference sequence). V was trimmed by 4 bases and J by 0 bases, leaving 9 bases between them. CDR3 length: 14 amino acids. CDR3 in DNA: TGTGCCAGCAGCTCATTCGGGGTGAACACTGAAGCTTTCTTT. This gives the protein CASSSFGVNTEAFF.

The V call is TRBV19, the J call TRBJ1-1; D not certain. The germline gives CDR1 LNHDA, CDR2 SQIVND (reference sequence). The CDR3 is made up of 15 amino acids. V lost 3 bases and J 1 base, leaving 12 bases between the germline ends. The CDR3 DNA reads as TGTGCCAGTAGTATCCGCGGGGAGCCGAACACTGAAGCTTTCTTT. Translation gives CASSIRGEPNTEAFF.

This chain links TRBV7-9 with TRBJ1-2; D unclear. The V gene's germline CDR1 is SEHNR and CDR2 FQNEAQ (reference sequence). The V gene lost 7 bases and the J gene lost 9 bases, with 15 bases spanning the gap. This CDR3 is built from 12 residues. This CDR3 is CASTFGQTRYTF. The CDR3 nucleotides read TGTGCCAGCACCTTTGGGCAAACGCGCTACACCTTC. Drawing the rest from reference TRBV7-9 and TRBJ1-2, the complete variable domain is DTGVSQNPRHKITKRGQNVTFRCDPISEHNRLYWYRQTLGQGPEFLTYFQNEAQLEKSRLLSDRFSAERPKGSFSTLEIQRTEQGDSAMYLCASTFGQTRYTFGSGTRLTVV.

This clone was seen a single time. The chain combines TRBV9 with TRBJ1-1; 11 bases map to TRBD1. This CDR3 region has 14 residues. Germline trimming cut 3 bases from V and 5 bases from J; bases unmatched to any gene: 3. The germline CDR1 and CDR2 sequences are SGDLS and YYNGEE. The chain's CDR3 is CASSDGTGGTEAFF. CDR3 in DNA: TGTGCCAGCAGCGATGGGACAGGGGGTACTGAAGCTTTCTTT.

This clone was recorded a few times. This rearrangement joins TRBV11-2 to TRBJ2-3, with 8 bases aligning to TRBD2. V trimming: 8 bases; J trimming: 12 bases; junction bases outside the gene matches: 13. Looked up from germline, CDR1 is SGHAT and CDR2 is FQNNGV. This CDR3 is 13 amino acids long. CDR3 loop: CASGQPQRGNQYF. CDR3 DNA sequence: TGTGCCAGCGGCCAACCCCAGCGGGGGAACCAGTATTTT.

This chain joins TRBV10-2 and TRBJ2-1; TRBD1 might be the D (6 bases). The germline V gene encodes CDR1 WSHSY and CDR2 SAAADI. Trimming took 6 bases from V and 2 from J, leaving 14 bases between them. The CDR3 loop spans 15 amino acids. The CDR3 spells CASRTGRQAYNEQFF. Here the CDR3 DNA reads TGCGCCAGCAGAACTGGGCGACAGGCCTACAATGAGCAGTTCTTC.

In its sample, this clone is medium-sized. J is TRBJ1-1 and V is TRBV28; D remains ambiguous. With 6 bases removed from V and 3 bases from J, the gap between germline ends came to 5 bases. Per the germline V gene, CDR1 is MDHEN and CDR2 is SYDVKM. The CDR3 totals 11 residues. The DNA for the CDR3 is TGTGCCAGCAGCGGGTACACTGAAGCTTTCTTT. It translates to CASSGYTEAFF.

The chain employs TRBV7-9 and TRBJ2-1; TRBD2 might be the D (5 bases). V lost 8 bases, J lost 4 bases, and 12 bases lay in between. This CDR3 comprises 13 residues. The germline gives CDR1 SEHNR, CDR2 FQNEAQ (reference sequence). CDR3 amino acids: CASGGRTYNEQFF. The CDR3 DNA follows: TGTGCCAGCGGCGGACGGACTTACAATGAGCAGTTCTTC.

This clone was observed a handful of times. The V gene is TRBV7-2, the J gene TRBJ1-2; perhaps TRBD1 as D (5 bases). Germline lookup yields CDR1 SGHTA and CDR2 FQGNSA. This CDR3 is 14 amino acids long. V gave up 5 bases and J gave up 4 bases, with 14 bases separating them. The CDR3 sequence: CASSTLSGIYGYTF. CDR3 DNA sequence: TGTGCCAGCAGCACGCTATCAGGGATCTATGGCTACACCTTC.

In this sample, this clone turned up once. This chain links TRBV11-2 with TRBJ1-1; D is unclear. V shed 4 bases and J shed 5 bases, with 17 bases lying between them. CDR3 length: 15 residues. Germline-derived CDR1 and CDR2 are SGHAT and FQNNGV. CDR3 nucleotides: TGTGCCAGCAGCTCCTCAGGAGAGGGAAATACTGAAGCTTTCTTT. Its translation: CASSSSGEGNTEAFF.

This clone came up once. The V and J genes are TRBV7-7 and TRBJ2-2; 7 bases line up with TRBD1. The CDR3 extends over 13 amino acids. Trimming at V came to 5 bases and at J to 8 bases, leaving 5 bases not matched to a gene. Germline V gene lookup returns CDR1 SSHAT and CDR2 FNYEAQ (reference sequence). This chain's CDR3 is CASSADREGELFF. CDR3 sequence (DNA): TGTGCCAGCAGCGCAGACAGGGAGGGGGAGCTGTTTTTT.

The rearrangement uses TRBV7-2 and TRBJ2-5; 10 nucleotides align to TRBD2. This CDR3 comprises 15 residues. V was pared by 5 bases and J by 3 bases, with 6 bases of the junction left unmatched. Germline loops: CDR1 SGHTA, CDR2 FQGNSA. The CDR3 region is CASSLQGTSEETQYF. CDR3 in DNA: TGTGCCAGCAGCCTACAAGGGACTAGCGAAGAGACCCAGTACTTC.

This chain links TRBV7-3 with TRBJ2-5, with a possible D match to TRBD2 (5 bases). The CDR3 is 13 amino acids. The germline gives CDR1 SGHTA, CDR2 FQGTGA. V was pared by 5 bases and J by 5 bases, with 12 bases between. For the CDR3, the DNA is TGTGCCAGCAGCACCGGGAACTCGGAGACCCAGTACTTC. It encodes CASSTGNSETQYF.